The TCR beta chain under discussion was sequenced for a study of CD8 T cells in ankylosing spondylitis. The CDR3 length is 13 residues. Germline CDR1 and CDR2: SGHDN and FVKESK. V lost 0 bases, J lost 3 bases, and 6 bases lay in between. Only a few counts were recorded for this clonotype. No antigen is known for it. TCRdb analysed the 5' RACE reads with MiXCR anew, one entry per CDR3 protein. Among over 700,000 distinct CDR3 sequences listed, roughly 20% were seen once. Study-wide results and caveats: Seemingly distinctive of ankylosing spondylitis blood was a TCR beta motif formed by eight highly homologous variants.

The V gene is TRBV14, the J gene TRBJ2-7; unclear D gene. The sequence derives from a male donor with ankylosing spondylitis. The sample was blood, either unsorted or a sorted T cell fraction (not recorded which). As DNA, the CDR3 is TGTGCCAGCAGCCAAGAAAGATACTACGAGCAGTACTTC. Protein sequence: CASSQERYYEQYF.